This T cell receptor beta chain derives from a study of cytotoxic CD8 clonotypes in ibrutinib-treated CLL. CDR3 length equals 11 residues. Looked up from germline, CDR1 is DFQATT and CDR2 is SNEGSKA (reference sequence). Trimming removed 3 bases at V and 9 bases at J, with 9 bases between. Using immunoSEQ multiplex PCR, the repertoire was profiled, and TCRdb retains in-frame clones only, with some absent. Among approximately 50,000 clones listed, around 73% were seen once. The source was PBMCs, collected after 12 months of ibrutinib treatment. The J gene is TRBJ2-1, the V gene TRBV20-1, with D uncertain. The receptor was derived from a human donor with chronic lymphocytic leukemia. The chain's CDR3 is CSASSGPEQFF. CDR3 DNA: TGCAGTGCTAGCTCCGGGCCTGAGCAGTTCTTC.